The 2 T cell receptor beta chains presented below share a single source sample, sequenced in a study of T cell repertoires in cytomegalovirus infection. Their antigens are not known. TCRdb redid the calling of the reads with MiXCR, one entry per CDR3 protein. The sample includes about 830,000 distinct CDR3 sequences, about 30% seen only once; the top ten take around 11%. Sequenced material: cultured CD8+ T cells from PBMCs, taken from culture after CMV antigen stimulation. The receptors originated from a human donor in good health (CMV status not recorded). Some clones in this sample may be carry-over from other donors' samples.

Details on this clonotype: One end of the junction is discordant with germline, which a read error may explain. The chain couples TRBV4-1 to TRBJ1-2, with a possible D match to TRBD1 (6 bases). This CDR3 comprises 14 residues. CDR1 is MGHRA, CDR2 YSYEKL, per germline. Here the CDR3 reads CANSQDSNREGYTF. CDR3 bases: TGCGCCAACAGCCAAGATTCGAACAGGGAAGGCTACACCTTC.

This clonotype was picked up many times. The chain employs TRBV7-9 and TRBJ2-3, with D unresolved. Trimming left V 4 bases short and J 3 bases short, with 2 bases between. Per germline, CDR1 SEHNR and CDR2 FQNEAQ (reference sequence). The CDR3 is 11 amino acids. The CDR3 bases are TGTGCCAGCAGCTGGACAGATACGCAGTATTTT. Protein sequence: CASSWTDTQYF.